One sample yielded the 16 T cell receptor beta chains listed below, sequenced in a study of long-term antiretroviral therapy in people with HIV. They ran version v3.0 of the immunoSEQ assay at survey level. Repertoires were generated with immunoSEQ multiplex PCR, while TCRdb's copy carries only in-frame clones and drops some. Among approximately 13,000 clones listed, roughly 90% were seen once. This specimen was unsorted PBMCs, taken 2.1 years after starting antiretroviral therapy. The receptors originated from a woman aged 40 to 50 with HIV.

Worth noting for this clone: The germline gene is not matched at one end of the junction; a read error may be the cause. V and J are TRBV13 and TRBJ2-5; 11 bases map to TRBD2. Germline V gene data show CDR1 as PRHDT and CDR2 as FYEKMQ (reference sequence). This CDR3 region has 16 residues. The CDR3 DNA reads TGTGCCAGCAGCCCAGAACTAGCGGGGGCCCAAAAGACCCAGTACTTC. It is translated as CASSPELAGAQKTQYF.

The chain combines TRBV9 with TRBJ2-7; possible D gene TRBD2, 6 bases. Germline assignment: CDR1 SGDLS and CDR2 YYNGEE. Trimming took off 0 bases at V and 0 bases at J, with 10 bases between the two ends. The CDR3 consists of 15 residues. CDR3 protein: CASSVGTTSSYEQYF. The CDR3 DNA sequence: TGTGCCAGCAGCGTAGGGACTACCAGCTCCTACGAGCAGTACTTC.

This sequence joins TRBV29-1 and TRBJ1-1, with TRBD1 matching 7 bases. CDR3 length: 14 amino acids. Germline lookup yields CDR1 SQVTM and CDR2 ANQGSEA. V lost 2 bases and J lost 3; bases outside the gene matches: 6. Here the CDR3 reads CSVENRGRYTEAFF. DNA for the CDR3: TGCAGCGTTGAAAACAGGGGCAGGTACACTGAAGCTTTCTTT.

The rearrangement links TRBV5-4 to TRBJ1-6, with D unresolved. CDR1 is SGHNT, CDR2 YYREEE, per germline (reference sequence). The CDR3 loop spans 13 amino acids. V was cut by 5 bases and J by 0 bases, with 3 bases left in between. CDR3 in DNA: TGTGCCAGCAGGTTCTCCTATAATTCACCCCTCCACTTT. It is translated as CASRFSYNSPLHF.

The chain recombines TRBV9 with TRBJ1-2; weak D call: TRBD1 (5 bases). Deletions cut 0 bases from V and 5 bases from J, with 14 bases between. CDR3 size: 15 residues. CDR1 is SGDLS, CDR2 YYNGEE, per germline. This chain's CDR3 is CASSVASQGRYGYTF. CDR3 sequence (DNA): TGTGCCAGCAGCGTAGCTTCCCAGGGCAGGTATGGCTACACCTTC.

This chain joins TRBV4-1 and TRBJ2-2; D is uncertain. V was trimmed by 0 bases and J by 7 bases, leaving 15 bases between them. The CDR3 totals 16 residues. The germline V gene encodes CDR1 MGHRA and CDR2 YSYEKL. This chain's CDR3 is CASSQDFSYLRGELFF. CDR3 in DNA: TGCGCCAGCAGCCAAGATTTCAGCTATTTGCGCGGGGAGCTGTTTTTT.

This clone was found once. The rearrangement joins TRBV6-6 to TRBJ2-3, with D uncertain. Looked up from germline, CDR1 is MNHNY and CDR2 is SVGAGI (reference sequence). V lost 6 bases to trimming and J lost 1 base, with 11 bases between them. There are 14 residues in the CDR3. The CDR3 loop is CASSLSQGTDTQYF. CDR3 sequence (DNA): TGTGCCAGCAGCCTTTCTCAGGGCACAGATACGCAGTATTTT.

V and J are TRBV25-1 and TRBJ2-1; no firm D call. Germline lookup yields CDR1 MGHDK and CDR2 SYGVNS. The CDR3 extends over 14 amino acids. Trimming shortened V by 3 bases and J by 3 bases, and 9 bases separated the two germline ends. CDR3 in amino acids: CASSEASLYNEQFF. The CDR3 DNA reads as TGTGCCAGCAGTGAGGCGTCGCTCTACAATGAGCAGTTCTTC.

The chain is built from TRBV30 and TRBJ1-1; D call uncertain. This CDR3 is 10 amino acids long. The germline CDR1 and CDR2 sequences are GTSNPN and SVGIG (reference sequence). V gave up 8 bases and J gave up 7 bases, with 11 bases separating them. Here the CDR3 DNA reads TGTGCCCAGGCGGTGGTTGAAGCTTTCTTT. Protein sequence: CAQAVVEAFF.

This chain connects TRBV2 to TRBJ2-5, with a weak D call TRBD2 (5 bases). This CDR3 spans 15 amino acids. Trimming stripped 5 bases from V and 0 bases from J, with 13 bases between. Germline lookup yields CDR1 SNHLY and CDR2 FYNNEI. CDR3 coding DNA: TGTGCCAGCAGTAAAGAGGGCAGGAACCAAGAGACCCAGTACTTC. It codes for CASSKEGRNQETQYF.

J is TRBJ2-3 and V is TRBV4-1; 9 bases fit TRBD2. Trimming at V came to 4 bases and at J to 5 bases, leaving 10 bases not matched to a gene. The CDR3 has 16 amino acids. The germline CDR1 and CDR2 sequences are MGHRA and YSYEKL. The chain's CDR3 is CASSRGAAGGQDTQYF. The CDR3 DNA is TGCGCCAGCAGCCGGGGGGCAGCGGGGGGCCAAGATACGCAGTATTTT.

This clone was found once. This chain joins TRBV5-1 and TRBJ1-1; D may be TRBD1 (5 bases). V was cut by 4 bases and J by 6 bases, with 19 bases left in between. This CDR3 has 15 residues. Germline V gene sequence: CDR1 SGHRS, CDR2 YFSETQ. The CDR3 DNA is TGCGCCAGCAGCCCATGGGGCGAAAGAGGCGCTGAAGCTTTCTTT. This gives the protein CASSPWGERGAEAFF.

This clone was counted a few times. The V and J genes are TRBV2 and TRBJ1-2; no reliable D call. The V end was cut by 7 bases, the J end by 2 bases, with 14 bases between. The CDR3 sequence is 14 residues long. Germline values: CDR1 SNHLY, CDR2 FYNNEI. CDR3 protein: CASTRPQTNYGYTF. The DNA of the CDR3 is TGTGCCAGCACCAGACCGCAAACCAACTATGGCTACACCTTC.

This chain uses TRBV7-2 with TRBJ1-5; 9 bases map to TRBD1. This CDR3 has 16 amino acids. V lost 5 bases to trimming and J lost 3 bases; unmatched junction nucleotides: 8. The V gene's germline CDR1 is SGHTA and CDR2 FQGNSA. CDR3 sequence: CASSRPGQGNNQPQHF. CDR3 nucleotides: TGTGCCAGCAGCCGCCCGGGACAGGGAAACAATCAGCCCCAGCATTTT.

The rearrangement joins TRBV7-9 to TRBJ2-1; 10 bases are a match to TRBD2. The CDR3 extends over 16 amino acids. The V gene end was trimmed by 5 bases and the J gene end by 4 bases; junction bases not matched to a gene: 8. The germline gives CDR1 SEHNR, CDR2 FQNEAQ (reference sequence). The CDR3, as DNA: TGTGCCAGCAGCCCCCTTAGCGGGGGGACTTACAATGAGCAGTTCTTC. This translates into CASSPLSGGTYNEQFF.

This clone counts as medium-sized. V is TRBV5-1 and J is TRBJ1-6; tentatively, D is TRBD1 (6 bases). Germline CDR1 reads SGHRS; CDR2 reads YFSETQ. V lost 0 bases and J lost 7, with 14 bases in between. The CDR3 consists of 16 residues. The CDR3 DNA reads TGCGCCAGCAGCTTGGAGGACAGCGTATCAAATTCACCCCTCCACTTT. This translates into CASSLEDSVSNSPLHF.